Below, 10 T cell receptor beta chains from the same sample are listed, as sequenced in a study of human T cells and chemical hapten exposure. TCRdb recomputed calls from the RACE reads with MiXCR, one row per CDR3 protein. This sample carries 350,000 to 400,000 distinct CDR3 sequences, nearly 6.5% of them seen once, and the ten largest clones take 5% to 6%. Time point here: patch test 2, 6 weeks after DPC sensitization. As to treatment: therapeutic diphenylcyclopropenone sensitization with weekly scalp DPC. Sequenced material: whole blood, taken in connection with sensitization to the hapten diphenylcyclopropenone (DPC). These receptors were obtained from a young woman with alopecia areata. Some clones in this sample may be carry-over from other donors' samples.

The V gene is TRBV6-5, the J gene TRBJ1-2; 7 bases fit TRBD1. The germline V gene has CDR1 MNHEY and CDR2 SVGAGI. This CDR3 contains 15 residues. Unmatched junction bases numbered 7, after V lost 6 bases and J lost 0 bases. The CDR3: CASSLTGTANYGYTF. The CDR3 DNA is TGTGCCAGCAGCCTTACCGGGACAGCTAACTATGGCTACACCTTC.

This clonotype was recorded many times. V and J are TRBV9 and TRBJ2-4, with D perhaps being TRBD1 or TRBD2 (5 bases each). V lost 0 bases and J 3 bases, leaving 13 bases between the germline ends. CDR1 is SGDLS, CDR2 YYNGEE, per germline. The length of the CDR3 is 16 residues. The CDR3 DNA reads as TGTGCCAGCAGCGTAGAAGGGGAGTGGGGCAAAAACATTCAGTACTTC. It specifies CASSVEGEWGKNIQYF.

This clonotype has ten or more counts. The chain is built from TRBV12-3 or TRBV12-4 and TRBJ1-5, with D possibly TRBD1 on 6 matching bases. The CDR3 totals 15 residues. With 4 bases removed from V and 1 base from J, the gap between germline ends came to 11 bases. The CDR3 loop is CASSSGTQSNQPQHF. Here the CDR3 DNA reads TGTGCCAGCAGTTCCGGGACACAGAGCAATCAGCCCCAGCATTTT.

V and J are TRBV5-1 and TRBJ2-2, with D unclear. Germline values: CDR1 SGHRS, CDR2 YFSETQ. V was trimmed by 4 bases and J by 11 bases, leaving 18 bases between them. The CDR3 is made up of 14 amino acids. In nucleotides, the CDR3 is TGCGCCAGCAGCCCGGTGGCCTCACCTGTTGAGCTGTTTTTT. Residues: CASSPVASPVELFF.

There are a few counts of this clonotype. This chain uses TRBV7-8 with TRBJ1-5; D unresolved. The CDR3 contains 19 residues. Germline V gene data show CDR1 as SGHVS and CDR2 as FQNEAQ. Trimming cost V 2 bases and J 4 bases, with 24 bases left between them. The CDR3 here is CASSLLRPGGWDTNQPQHF. The CDR3 bases are TGTGCCAGCAGCTTACTTCGGCCGGGAGGGTGGGATACAAATCAGCCCCAGCATTTT.

This clonotype was seen a handful of times. The V call is TRBV7-3, the J call TRBJ1-1; D is perhaps TRBD1 (5 bases). The CDR3 runs to 15 residues. CDR1 SGHTA and CDR2 FQGTGA come from the germline V gene. Trimming cost V 5 bases and J 4 bases, with 17 bases left between them. CDR3 loop: CASSPNQGALTEAFF. The CDR3 nucleotides read TGTGCCAGCAGCCCAAATCAGGGAGCGCTCACTGAAGCTTTCTTT. Supplemented by reference TRBV7-3 and TRBJ1-1, the full variable domain reads GAGVSQTPSNKVTEKGKYVELRCDPISGHTALYWYRQSLGQGPEFLIYFQGTGAADDSGLPNDRFFAVRPEGSVSTLKIQRTERGDSAVYLCASSPNQGALTEAFFGQGTRLTVV.

Ten or more counts support this clonotype. The chain is built from TRBV6-2 or TRBV6-3 and TRBJ2-7; TRBD2 aligns across 10 bases. CDR3 length equals 15 residues. V was pared by 5 bases and J by 0 bases, with 4 bases of the junction left unmatched. Per germline, CDR1 MNHEY and CDR2 SVGEGT. This chain's CDR3 is CASSESGGASYEQYF. CDR3 nucleotide sequence: TGTGCCAGCAGTGAGAGCGGGGGGGCCTCCTACGAGCAGTACTTC.

Many counts were recorded for this clonotype. J is TRBJ1-2 and V is TRBV12-3 or TRBV12-4; TRBD1 is a possible D gene (5 bases). CDR3 size: 13 residues. Trimming stripped 2 bases from V and 4 bases from J, with 8 bases between. Written as DNA, the CDR3 is TGTGCCAGCAGTTTACTTGGGGGCTATGGCTACACCTTC. Protein: CASSLLGGYGYTF.

This rearrangement joins TRBV4-3 to TRBJ2-2, with D maybe TRBD1 (6 bases). Germline CDR1 LGHNA, CDR2 YSLEER. The CDR3 has 18 residues. The V and J ends lost 4 bases and 5 bases respectively, with 23 bases between them. Here the CDR3 DNA reads TGCGCCAGCAGCCGCCTTTTGGAACCCGGGACACCGACCGGGGAGCTGTTTTTT. This sequence encodes CASSRLLEPGTPTGELFF.

The chain recombines TRBV13 with TRBJ2-3; no clear D. The CDR3 contains 12 residues. Trimming removed 3 bases from V and 5 bases from J, with 6 bases in between. Germline-derived CDR1 and CDR2 are PRHDT and FYEKMQ (reference sequence). CDR3 DNA: TGTGCCAGCAGCTTTAACGAAGATACGCAGTATTTT. Amino acid sequence: CASSFNEDTQYF.